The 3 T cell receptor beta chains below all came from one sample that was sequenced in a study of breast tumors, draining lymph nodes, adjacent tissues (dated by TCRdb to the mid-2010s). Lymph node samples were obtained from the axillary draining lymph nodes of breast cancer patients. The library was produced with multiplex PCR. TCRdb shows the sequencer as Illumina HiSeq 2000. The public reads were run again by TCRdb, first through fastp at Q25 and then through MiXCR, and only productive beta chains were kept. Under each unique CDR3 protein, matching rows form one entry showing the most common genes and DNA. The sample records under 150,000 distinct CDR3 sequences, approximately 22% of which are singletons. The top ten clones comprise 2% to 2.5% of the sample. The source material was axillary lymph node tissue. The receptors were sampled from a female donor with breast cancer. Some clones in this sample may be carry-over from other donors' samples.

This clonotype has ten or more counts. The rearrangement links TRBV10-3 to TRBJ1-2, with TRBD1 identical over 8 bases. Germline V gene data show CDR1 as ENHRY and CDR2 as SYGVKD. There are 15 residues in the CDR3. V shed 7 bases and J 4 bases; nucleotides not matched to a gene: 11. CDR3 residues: CAITSRDRPGYGYTF. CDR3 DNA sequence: TGTGCCATCACCAGTCGGGACAGGCCCGGCTATGGCTACACCTTC.

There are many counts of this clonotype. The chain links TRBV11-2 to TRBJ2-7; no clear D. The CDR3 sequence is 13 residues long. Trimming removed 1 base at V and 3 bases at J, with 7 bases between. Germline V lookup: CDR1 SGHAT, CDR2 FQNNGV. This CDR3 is CASSLVRVYEQYF. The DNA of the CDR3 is TGTGCCAGCAGCTTAGTGAGAGTCTACGAGCAGTACTTC. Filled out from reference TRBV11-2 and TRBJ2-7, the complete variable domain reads EAGVAQSPRYKIIEKRQSVAFWCNPISGHATLYWYQQILGQGPKLLIQFQNNGVVDDSQLPKDRFSAERLKGVDSTLKIQPAKLEDSAVYLCASSLVRVYEQYFGPGTRLTVT.

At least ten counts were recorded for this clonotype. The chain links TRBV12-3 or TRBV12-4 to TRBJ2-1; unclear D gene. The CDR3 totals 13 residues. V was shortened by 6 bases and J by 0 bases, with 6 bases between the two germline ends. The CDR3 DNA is TGTGCCAGCAGGGCCGGCTCCTACAATGAGCAGTTCTTC. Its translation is CASRAGSYNEQFF.